The text below deals with one T cell receptor beta chain. Residents of about two dozen US areas, aged roughly 18 to 90 years, made up the participants. Clinical history as reported by participants underpinned cohort assignment. As originally analysed: Amplification with reference gene primers provided the estimates of nucleated cell counts. TCRdb's table, derived via immunoSEQ multiplex PCR, lists solely in-frame clones and lacks some. The D gene and trimming were derived from the DNA, and the V and J assignments and clone size from that table. This sample yields over 350,000 clones, of which 88% are seen a single time; 0.97% belongs to the top ten. This specimen comes from a study of blood T cell repertoires in COVID-19. Looking at the study overall: Whether acute or convalescent, the COVID-19 samples came from the United States, Italy and Spain.

What was sequenced was PBMCs or T cells enriched from blood (not recorded which). The clonotype was recovered from a woman aged 25 to 39 with acute COVID-19.

The CDR3 DNA reads as TGCAGCGTTGAAGGACAGGAGGATAGTTATGGCTACACCTTC. Encoded protein: CSVEGQEDSYGYTF. The chain carries TRBV29-1 and TRBJ1-2, with D tentatively TRBD1 (6 bases). This CDR3 contains 14 residues. Trimming removed 1 base from V and 5 bases from J, with 14 bases in between. CDR1 and CDR2 from the germline V gene are SQVTM and ANQGSEA.